The 26 T cell receptor beta chains presented below share a single source sample, sequenced in a study of T-cell memory formation after mild COVID-19 (dated by TCRdb to about 2021). Libraries were constructed by 5' RACE. The sequencing machine was an Illumina NovaSeq 6000. The public reads were reanalyzed by TCRdb: fastp trimming at Q25, MiXCR alignment, in-frame beta chains only. Rows are combined by CDR3 protein, so each entry shows the most common genes and DNA. The sample has some 150,000 distinct CDR3 sequences on record, around 14% of them singletons. The top ten constitute 25% to 30% of the sample. Sequenced material: PBMCs or a T cell subset sorted from them (not recorded which). The receptors originated from an adult woman who had mild COVID-19 (a few samples of this study predate the infection). The sample titles of this study are shuffled in the database, so cell type and time point are left out; the donor was told from shared clones.

The chain employs TRBV9 and TRBJ2-3; D gene uncertain. With 2 bases removed from V and 2 bases from J, the gap between germline ends came to 3 bases. Germline CDR1 SGDLS, CDR2 YYNGEE. CDR3 length: 12 amino acids. The CDR3 here is CASSVNTDTQYF. CDR3 bases: TGTGCCAGCAGCGTTAACACAGATACGCAGTATTTT.

This clonotype has a handful of counts. V is TRBV4-3 and J is TRBJ1-1; D ambiguous. This CDR3 is built from 14 residues. Germline CDR1 LGHNA, CDR2 YSLEER. With 0 bases removed from V and 6 bases from J, the gap between germline ends came to 11 bases. In DNA form, the CDR3 reads TGCGCCAGCAGCCAAGAGACACGGCCCGCTGAAGCTTTCTTT. Translation: CASSQETRPAEAFF.

The V gene is TRBV27, the J gene TRBJ1-1, with 8 bases fitting TRBD1. Trimming removed 6 bases from V and 0 bases from J; junction bases left unmatched: 9. The germline CDR1 and CDR2 sequences are MNHEY and SMNVEV (reference sequence). The CDR3 totals 16 residues. This chain's CDR3 is CASSLGQGYMNTEAFF. As DNA, the CDR3 is TGTGCCAGCAGCCTCGGACAGGGCTACATGAACACTGAAGCTTTCTTT.

V usage is TRBV11-3 and J usage is TRBJ1-1, with no clear D. The length of the CDR3 is 16 residues. V shed 0 bases and J shed 0 bases, with 11 bases lying between them. Per germline, CDR1 SGHNT and CDR2 YENEEA. CDR3 DNA: TGTGCCAGCAGCTTAGATCTTGAACGGATGAACACTGAAGCTTTCTTT. It encodes CASSLDLERMNTEAFF.

V is TRBV11-2 and J is TRBJ1-1; D unclear. This CDR3 has 14 residues. V was pared by 1 base and J by 4 bases, with 10 bases between. Germline lookup yields CDR1 SGHAT and CDR2 FQNNGV. The CDR3: CASSLGGSVTEAFF. DNA of the CDR3: TGTGCCAGCAGCTTAGGAGGTTCGGTCACTGAAGCTTTCTTT.

The V call is TRBV9, the J call TRBJ2-7; D is unresolved. Per germline, CDR1 SGDLS and CDR2 YYNGEE. V gave up 0 bases and J gave up 1 base, with 5 bases separating them. This CDR3 comprises 13 residues. The CDR3 region has the DNA TGTGCCAGCAGCGTAGCGGCTTCCTACGAGCAGTACTTC. It is translated as CASSVAASYEQYF.

V and J are TRBV7-6 and TRBJ1-1; 7 positions agree with TRBD1. This CDR3 has 13 residues. CDR1 is SGHVS and CDR2 is FNYEAQ in the germline V gene. V lost 5 bases and J lost 5; bases outside the gene matches: 5. The CDR3 nucleotides read TGTGCCAGCAGCGAGACAGGGAGGACTGAAGCTTTCTTT. This encodes CASSETGRTEAFF.

This clonotype has only a few counts. The rearrangement links TRBV27 to TRBJ2-1; D ambiguous. The germline CDR1 and CDR2 sequences are MNHEY and SMNVEV (reference sequence). V was cut by 2 bases and J by 6 bases, with 14 bases left in between. The CDR3 loop spans 15 amino acids. The CDR3 DNA reads TGTGCCAGCAGTTTAGACTCCGATCTGGTCAATGAGCAGTTCTTC. Translating gives CASSLDSDLVNEQFF.

This clonotype was observed at least ten times. This chain connects TRBV29-1 to TRBJ2-3; D call uncertain. Between the trimmed V and J ends, which lost 4 bases and 5 bases, there was a span of 7 bases. CDR1 is SQVTM, CDR2 ANQGSEA, per germline. The CDR3 extends over 11 amino acids. CDR3 loop: CSVGPGDTQYF. CDR3 DNA: TGCAGCGTTGGTCCTGGAGATACGCAGTATTTT.

This clonotype was seen a handful of times. The rearrangement joins TRBV7-3 to TRBJ2-1; D possibly matches TRBD1 or TRBD2 (5 bases each). V lost 5 bases, J lost 1 base, and 18 bases lay in between. Germline CDR1 reads SGHTA; CDR2 reads FQGTGA. This CDR3 spans 17 amino acids. The CDR3 region has the DNA TGTGCCAGCAGCCCCTCGGTGGGGGTTGGTTCCTACAATGAGCAGTTCTTC. Translating gives CASSPSVGVGSYNEQFF.

The chain uses TRBV21-1 and TRBJ1-4; the DNA was not used to check the table's D call, TRBD1. TRBV21-1 constitutes a pseudogene. The CDR3 totals 14 residues. CDR3 bases: TGTGCCAGCAGCGCACAGGGCCTTAGGGAAAAACTGTTTTTT. Its protein is CASSAQGLREKLFF.

V gene TRBV20-1 combines with J gene TRBJ2-7; D might be TRBD2 (5 bases). The CDR3 runs 14 residues. The V gene's germline CDR1 is DFQATT and CDR2 SNEGSKA (reference sequence). V lost 3 bases and J 3 bases, leaving 15 bases between the germline ends. In nucleotides, the CDR3 is TGCAGTGCTAGCGTTCCGGGATCGAACTACGAGCAGTACTTC. Its translation: CSASVPGSNYEQYF.

Only a few counts were recorded for this clonotype. The J gene is TRBJ2-7, the V gene TRBV5-6, with 13 bases that match TRBD2. CDR3 size: 17 residues. Germline CDR1 reads SGHDT; CDR2 reads YYEEEE. Trimming took 0 bases from V and 0 from J; bases not matched to a gene: 3. The CDR3 sequence is CASSLGTSGSLSYEQYF. In nucleotides, the CDR3 is TGTGCCAGCAGCTTGGGGACTAGCGGGAGCCTCTCCTACGAGCAGTACTTC.

This clonotype has more than one count but fewer than ten. The chain combines TRBV6-5 with TRBJ2-2; no clear D gene. The length of the CDR3 is 14 residues. Germline CDR1 reads MNHEY; CDR2 reads SVGAGI. V lost 7 bases and J lost 1, with 10 bases in between. CDR3 sequence: CASIADMNTGELFF. In nucleotides, the CDR3 is TGTGCCAGCATAGCCGACATGAACACCGGGGAGCTGTTTTTT.

This clonotype occurred a few times. The genes are TRBV7-6 and TRBJ2-1; D call uncertain. CDR3 length: 12 amino acids. The germline gives CDR1 SGHVS, CDR2 FNYEAQ. V lost 4 bases and J 5 bases, leaving 6 bases between the germline ends. The CDR3 is CASSSTDNEQFF. CDR3 DNA sequence: TGTGCCAGCAGCTCAACTGACAATGAGCAGTTCTTC.

This clonotype was counted only a few times. This chain uses TRBV9 with TRBJ2-1; D unresolved. Looked up from germline, CDR1 is SGDLS and CDR2 is YYNGEE. V was trimmed by 0 bases and J by 10 bases, leaving 5 bases between them. The CDR3 loop spans 11 amino acids. The CDR3 spells CASSVDGEQFF. The CDR3 region has the DNA TGTGCCAGCAGCGTAGACGGGGAGCAGTTCTTC.

There are a few counts of this clonotype. The J gene is TRBJ1-2, the V gene TRBV9; 9 positions match TRBD1. CDR1 is SGDLS and CDR2 is YYNGEE in the germline V gene. CDR3 size: 15 residues. V dropped 6 bases and J dropped 1; count of bases not matched to a gene: 7. CDR3 DNA sequence: TGTGCCAGCACCGGAGGACAGGGGCTTAACTATGGCTACACCTTC. Translating it yields CASTGGQGLNYGYTF.

This clonotype has a count of ten or more. This chain connects TRBV30 to TRBJ1-2, with D perhaps TRBD1 (5 bases). Germline V gene lookup returns CDR1 GTSNPN and CDR2 SVGIG (reference sequence). Trimming took off 5 bases at V and 6 bases at J, with 19 bases between the two ends. CDR3 length equals 14 residues. The CDR3 DNA is TGTGCCTGGGGAGCCCTGGGACGGCCTGATGGCTACACCTTC. This translates into CAWGALGRPDGYTF.

This clonotype turned up a few times. The rearrangement joins TRBV29-1 to TRBJ1-2; possible D gene TRBD1, 5 bases. V shed 1 base and J shed 3 bases, with 9 bases lying between them. The CDR3 is 13 amino acids. Per the germline V gene, CDR1 is SQVTM and CDR2 is ANQGSEA. The CDR3 bases are TGCAGCGTTGAAGTTGTAGGGGACTATGGCTACACCTTC. It encodes CSVEVVGDYGYTF. The complete variable domain, with remaining parts taken from reference TRBV29-1 and TRBJ1-2, reads SAVISQKPSRDICQRGTSLTIQCQVDSQVTMMFWYRQQPGQSLTLIATANQGSEATYESGFVIDKFPISRPNLTFSTLTVSNMSPEDSSIYLCSVEVVGDYGYTFGSGTRLTVV.

Turning to this clonotype: One junction end does not reproduce the germline sequence, and a read error may be involved. The V gene is TRBV12-3 or TRBV12-4, the J gene TRBJ2-3; 8 nucleotides align to TRBD2. The CDR3 has 14 residues. CDR3 region: CASTSGGPRDTQYF. The DNA for the CDR3 is TGCGCCAGCACCTCGGGGGGGCCAAGGGATACGCAGTATTTT.

This clonotype was counted between two and nine times. This chain links TRBV27 with TRBJ2-1, with unresolved D. CDR3 length equals 12 residues. Germline CDR1 reads MNHEY; CDR2 reads SMNVEV (reference sequence). V was clipped by 2 bases and J by 5 bases, with 4 bases between them. Here the CDR3 reads CASSLGNNEQFF. The CDR3, as DNA: TGTGCCAGCAGTTTAGGCAACAATGAGCAGTTCTTC.

A few counts support this clonotype. This sequence joins TRBV12-3 or TRBV12-4 and TRBJ2-1; TRBD2 matches at 10 bases. CDR3 size: 13 residues. The junction had 7 bases not matched to a gene; V was cut back by 8 bases and J by 9 bases. CDR3: CASAVAGGSEQFF. The CDR3, as DNA: TGTGCCAGCGCTGTAGCGGGGGGAAGTGAGCAGTTCTTC.

This chain connects TRBV24-1 to TRBJ2-1, with a possible D match to TRBD2 (5 bases). Germline V CDR1 and CDR2: KGHDR, SFDVKD. V was trimmed by 3 bases and J by 4 bases, leaving 18 bases between them. This CDR3 is 17 amino acids long. The CDR3: CATSDVPSRGTYNEQFF. The CDR3 coding sequence is TGTGCCACCAGTGATGTCCCCTCTCGGGGAACTTACAATGAGCAGTTCTTC.

This clonotype appeared a few times. The chain is built from TRBV24-1 and TRBJ2-5; D is undetermined. This CDR3 is 15 amino acids long. In germline, CDR1 is KGHDR, CDR2 SFDVKD. V was trimmed by 4 bases and J by 0 bases, leaving 11 bases between them. The CDR3 coding sequence is TGTGCCACCAGTGACGATGACCAGTACCAAGAGACCCAGTACTTC. The encoded protein is CATSDDDQYQETQYF.

This chain links TRBV19 with TRBJ2-2; D is ambiguous. V gave up 0 bases and J gave up 3 bases, with 2 bases separating them. The germline V gene has CDR1 LNHDA and CDR2 SQIVND (reference sequence). The CDR3 length is 13 residues. The CDR3 region has the DNA TGTGCCAGTAGTATAGATTACACCGGGGAGCTGTTTTTT. Amino acids: CASSIDYTGELFF.

The chain links TRBV4-3 to TRBJ2-6; D is uncertain. The CDR3 runs 14 residues. Trimming took off 4 bases at V and 4 bases at J, with 8 bases between the two ends. From germline, CDR1 is LGHNA and CDR2 YSLEER. CDR3 protein: CASSPGAGANVLTF. The CDR3 DNA reads TGCGCCAGCAGCCCAGGAGCCGGGGCCAACGTCCTGACTTTC.